This T cell receptor beta chain emerged from a study of T cells in Graves' hyperthyroidism and ophthalmopathy (dated by TCRdb to 2018 to 2020). For context, the study as a whole: Peripheral blood samples were taken at the time of initial diagnosis, prior to any treatment. The study also compared thyroid tissue and blood T-cell repertoires from 5 to 7 Graves' hyperthyroidism patients. To identify distinguishing TCR V-J signatures, a discovery cohort of 90 to 100 patients was used, comprising some 45 with Graves' ophthalmopathy and approximately 57 with stable Graves' hyperthyroidism. The 100 discovery patients were randomly split 7:3 into training and test sets. An independent validation cohort of fewer than 20 hyperthyroidism patients and about 16 patients who later progressed to ophthalmopathy tested prospective prediction of ophthalmopathy. After blood sampling, hyperthyroidism patients were treated with methimazole at a starting dose of 30 mg daily, and ophthalmopathy patients were treated with high-dose intravenous methylprednisolone. The paper describes TCR Vbeta CDR3 sequencing of about 140 peripheral blood samples, made up of under 50 ophthalmopathy patients, roughly 72 hyperthyroidism patients and about 17 progressor patients. Overall results and qualifications from the work: In cross-validation, a model built on a 13 V-J signature told ophthalmopathy apart from stable hyperthyroidism with 85% to 90% sensitivity and around 81% specificity, and in testing the same model reached 80%/75%. In validation, progression to ophthalmopathy was predicted by the model with 70.59% sensitivity and roughly 76% specificity, a median of 6.5 months before onset. Most expanded thyroid clonotypes (frequency above 0.001) were also detected in blood, a finding suggesting that blood repertoires may reflect thyroid immune responses. No statistical method was used to fix the sample size in advance, and group allocation was not hidden from the investigators.

Relative to germline, V is 11 bases shorter and J is 0 bases shorter, with 10 bases between their ends. Including the terminal cysteine and phenylalanine, the CDR3 comprises 13 residues. The entry retains the CDR3 DNA only, 39 bases that are in frame from base 1. The TCR beta CDR3 regions were amplified from RNA transcripts. The first round of RT-PCR for the TCR CDR3 was performed with the HTBI primer set and the Qiagen OneStep RT-PCR kit. The libraries were constructed in a second round of multiplex PCR and then size-selected and purified. Libraries were sequenced paired-end with 100 bp reads on an Illumina HiSeq2000. On the authors' methods: SOAPnuke was used to process the raw data, throwing out any read that contained adapters or uncalled bases, had a mean Phred below 15, or lacked an exact constant-primer or identifier match. High-quality paired reads were merged using COPE v1.2.5, and each unique nucleotide sequence was defined as a clonotype. MiTCR v1.1 was used to align clonotypes to the IMGT TRBV, TRBD and TRBJ reference segments. Analysis was restricted to V-J combinations with a frequency above 0.0001, which covered roughly 99% of repertoires. The TCS score was defined as the ratio of F50 (clonal expansion) to E x V (chaos), calculated using BLOSUM62-based TCRdist between CDR3 peptides within each V-J. Welch's t-statistics and random forest reduced 450 to 600 V-J features to around 14, which were used in a naive Bayes classifier (R e1071). TCRdb ran its own pipeline on the public reads, namely fastp trimming at Q25 and MiXCR clone calling, and kept in-frame beta chains. Duplicate CDR3 protein sequences are folded into a single record with the most common DNA and genes. What appears here as the V and J calls and clone size reflects TCRdb's work, not the paper's. In this sample the table shows a few hundred thousand distinct CDR3 sequences, approximately 13% of which occur a single time. Less than 6% of the sample goes to the ten largest clones.

This clonotype was detected many times. The antigen this receptor binds is unknown. Per-nucleotide qualities are absent, and no much larger clonotype sits a single base away. The hyperthyroidism patients were between 18 and 65 years old and newly diagnosed, with a disease duration of less than 2 months. Patients with uncontrolled infections, other autoimmune diseases, pregnancy or lactation were excluded. Diagnoses were based on clinical symptoms, serum thyroxine and TRAb, thyroid ultrasound and orbital computed tomography. Blood from progressor patients was drawn when they were first diagnosed with hyperthyroidism, before any ophthalmopathy symptoms appeared. PBMCs were isolated from about 9 ml of fresh peripheral blood by Ficoll-Paque density gradient centrifugation. Patients classed as progressors first received a Graves' hyperthyroidism diagnosis and then went on to develop ophthalmopathy during follow-up. Total RNA was extracted using Trizol reagent, and RNA quality was assessed on an Agilent 2100 Bioanalyzer.

The receptor was isolated from a woman in her 30s with Graves' hyperthyroidism that later progressed to Graves' ophthalmopathy. The chain employs TRBV12-3 or TRBV12-4 and TRBJ1-4; no D segment can be confidently identified. Sequencing input: blood. The DNA reads as follows: TGTGCCTGCCGTGGGACAACTAATGAAAAACTGTTTTTT. This encodes CACRGTTNEKLFF.